A selection of T cell receptor beta chains follows, all from one sample in a study of blood T cell repertoires in COVID-19. Profiled with immunoSEQ multiplex PCR; TCRdb holds only in-frame clones, not every one. Seen here are about 71,000 clones, 80% to 90% observed once, and the top ten hold 8.2%. The specimen sequenced was peripheral blood. These receptors all come from a middle-aged man with active COVID-19. The CDR3 runs from the conserved cysteine through the conserved F or W. D genes are given only for firm matches. Only some rows state a clone size, as once, few, many or a class for expanded clones.

>TRBJ2-2|TRBV7-2|.|TRBD2
TGTGCCAGCAGCCTGACTAGCGGCGACACCGGGGAGCTGTTTTTT
CASSLTSGDTGELFF
>TRBJ2-7|TRBV20-1|.|.
TGCAGTGCTATCCAGGGGTTCGTGCAGTACTTC
CSAIQGFVQYF
>TRBJ2-7|TRBV6-5|once|TRBD1
TGTGCCAGCAGTTTTGGACAGGGGGCCTTAGGAGAGCAGTACTTC
CASSFGQGALGEQYF
>TRBJ1-3|TRBV5-4|.|TRBD1
TGTGCCAGCAGCTTGAACAGGGGATTTGGAAACACCATATATTTT
CASSLNRGFGNTIYF
>TRBJ2-6|TRBV19|.|.
TGTGCCAGTAGTAATGTCCGTGCTGGGGCCAACGTCCTGACTTTC
CASSNVRAGANVLTF
>TRBJ1-3|TRBV9|few|.
TGTGCCAGCAGCGTAGAGGACAGCCCCGGGCACACCATATATTTT
CASSVEDSPGHTIYF
>TRBJ2-1|TRBV3-1/TRBV3-2|.|.
TGTGCCAGCAGCCCCAGACCGACCCGCGGGGCTGAGCAGTTCTTC
CASSPRPTRGAEQFF
>TRBJ2-3|TRBV3-1/TRBV3-2|.|.
TGTGCCAGCAGCCTTCGTAAGCCTTCGGCAGATACGCAGTATTTT
CASSLRKPSADTQYF
>TRBJ2-5|TRBV7-8|.|TRBD2
TGTGCCAGCAGCCAGACTAGCGGGGGGCAAGAGACCCAGTACTTC
CASSQTSGGQETQYF
>TRBJ1-1|TRBV6-5|.|.
TGTGCCAGCAGTAACTGGGGGGGGAACGCGAACACTGAAGCTTTCTTT
CASSNWGGNANTEAFF
>TRBJ1-1|TRBV5-1|.|TRBD1
TGCGCCAGCAGCCCGGGACAGGGGAACACTGAAGCTTTCTTT
CASSPGQGNTEAFF
>TRBJ1-2|TRBV27|.|.
TGTGCCAGCAGCCCCAGGGTGGGGGGGTATGGCTACACCTTC
CASSPRVGGYGYTF
>TRBJ2-7|TRBV4-1|.|TRBD2
TGCGCCAGCAGCCAACCCCTAGCGGGGGGCTCCTACGAGCAGTACTTC
CASSQPLAGGSYEQYF
>TRBJ2-3|TRBV7-3|.|.
TGTGCCAGCAGCCTAGGACTGGGGGCTGATACGCAGTATTTT
CASSLGLGADTQYF
>TRBJ2-3|TRBV9|.|.
TGTGCCAGCAGCCCACGGGGGACTGGCACAGATACGCAGTATTTT
CASSPRGTGTDTQYF
>TRBJ2-5|TRBV7-9|.|TRBD2
TGTGCCAGCAGCGCTAGCGGGGGTTCTGAGACCCAGTACTTC
CASSASGGSETQYF
>TRBJ1-5|TRBV18|.|TRBD1
TGTGCCAGCTCACCGACAGGGGGAAGCAATCAGCCCCAGCATTTT
CASSPTGGSNQPQHF
>TRBJ2-2|TRBV7-7|.|TRBD2
TGTGCCAGCAGCTTAGAATTTGTTCCTGGCACGGGGGAGGGCACCGGGGAGCTGTTTTTT
CASSLEFVPGTGEGTGELFF
>TRBJ1-1|TRBV6-6|.|.
TGTGCCAGCAGAATGAGGGTTACTGAAGCTTTCTTT
CASRMRVTEAFF
>TRBJ2-5|TRBV29-1|.|TRBD1
TGCAGCGTGGACGGACAGGGGGCGGGGGAGACCCAGTACTTC
CSVDGQGAGETQYF